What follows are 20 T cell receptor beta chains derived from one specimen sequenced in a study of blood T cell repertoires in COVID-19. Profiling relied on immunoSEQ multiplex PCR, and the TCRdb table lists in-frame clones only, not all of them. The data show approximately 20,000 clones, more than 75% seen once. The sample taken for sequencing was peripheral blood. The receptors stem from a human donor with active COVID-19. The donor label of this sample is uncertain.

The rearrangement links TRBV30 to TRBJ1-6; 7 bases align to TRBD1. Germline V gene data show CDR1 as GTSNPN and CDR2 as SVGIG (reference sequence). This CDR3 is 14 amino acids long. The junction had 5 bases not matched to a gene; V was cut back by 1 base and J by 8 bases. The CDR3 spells CAWSGQGRHSPLHF. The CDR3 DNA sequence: TGTGCCTGGAGTGGACAGGGCAGACATTCACCCCTCCACTTT.

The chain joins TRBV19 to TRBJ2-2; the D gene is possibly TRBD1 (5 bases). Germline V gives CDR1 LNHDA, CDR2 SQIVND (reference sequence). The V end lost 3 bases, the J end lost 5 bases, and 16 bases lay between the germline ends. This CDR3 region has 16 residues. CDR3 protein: CASSMGLYRRTGELFF. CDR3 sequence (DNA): TGTGCCAGTAGTATGGGGCTCTATAGAAGGACCGGGGAGCTGTTTTTT.

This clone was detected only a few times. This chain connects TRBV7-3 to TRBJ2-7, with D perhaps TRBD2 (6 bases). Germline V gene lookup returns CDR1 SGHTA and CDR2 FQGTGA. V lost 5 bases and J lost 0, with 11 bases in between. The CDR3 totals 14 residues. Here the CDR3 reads CASSPAGGSYEQYF. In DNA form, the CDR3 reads TGTGCCAGCAGCCCTGCCGGGGGCTCCTACGAGCAGTACTTC.

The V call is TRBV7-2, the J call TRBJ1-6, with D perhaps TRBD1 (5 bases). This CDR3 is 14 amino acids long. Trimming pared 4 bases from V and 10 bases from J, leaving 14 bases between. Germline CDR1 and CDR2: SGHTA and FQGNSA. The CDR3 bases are TGTGCCAGCAGCTCGTGGGACTTCGGGTCACCCCTCCACTTT. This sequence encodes CASSSWDFGSPLHF.

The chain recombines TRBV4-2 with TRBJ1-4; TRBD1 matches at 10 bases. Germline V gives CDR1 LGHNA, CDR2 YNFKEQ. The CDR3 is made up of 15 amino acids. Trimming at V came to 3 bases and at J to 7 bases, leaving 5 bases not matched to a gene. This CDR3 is CASSQGWTGGEKLFF. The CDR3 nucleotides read TGTGCCAGCAGCCAGGGGTGGACAGGGGGTGAAAAACTGTTTTTT.

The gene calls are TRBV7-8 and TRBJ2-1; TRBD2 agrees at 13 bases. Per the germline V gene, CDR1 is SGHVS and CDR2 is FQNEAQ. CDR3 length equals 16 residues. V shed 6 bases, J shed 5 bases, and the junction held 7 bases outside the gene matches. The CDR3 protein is CASRRGLAGRHNEQFF. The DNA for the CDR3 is TGTGCCAGCAGAAGGGGACTAGCGGGACGCCACAATGAGCAGTTCTTC.

The CDR3 protein is CTSSQDNEQYGYTF. The CDR3 coding sequence is TGCACCAGCAGCCAAGATAATGAGCAATATGGCTACACCTTC. This chain connects TRBV1 to TRBJ1-2. TRBV1 is described as a pseudogene. This CDR3 spans 14 amino acids.

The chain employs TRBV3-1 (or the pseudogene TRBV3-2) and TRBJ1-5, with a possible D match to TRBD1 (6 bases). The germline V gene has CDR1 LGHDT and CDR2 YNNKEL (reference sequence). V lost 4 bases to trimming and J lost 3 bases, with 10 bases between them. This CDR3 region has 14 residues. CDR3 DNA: TGTGCCAGCAGCCTTGGACAGCACAATCAGCCCCAGCATTTT. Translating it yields CASSLGQHNQPQHF.

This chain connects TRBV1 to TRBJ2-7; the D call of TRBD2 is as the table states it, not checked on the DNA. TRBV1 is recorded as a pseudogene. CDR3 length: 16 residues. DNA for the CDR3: TGCACCAGCAGCCAGGTGCTAGCGGGGGAGGTTTACGAGCAGTACTTC. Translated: CTSSQVLAGEVYEQYF.

The CDR3 DNA is TGTGCCAGCAGCGTGACTAGCGGGAACAATGAGCAGTTCTTC. This codes for CASSVTSGNNEQFF. The J gene is TRBJ2-1, the V gene TRBV9; 11 bases are a match to TRBD2. The ends lost 2 bases at V and 5 bases at J; junction bases unmatched: 0. This CDR3 comprises 14 residues. Germline V gene data show CDR1 as SGDLS and CDR2 as YYNGEE.

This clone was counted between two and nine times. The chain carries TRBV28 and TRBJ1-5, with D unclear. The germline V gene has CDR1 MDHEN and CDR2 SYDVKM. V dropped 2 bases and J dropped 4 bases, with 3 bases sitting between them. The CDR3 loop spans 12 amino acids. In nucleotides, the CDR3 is TGTGCCAGCAGTTTACCGAATCAGCCCCAGCATTTT. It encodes CASSLPNQPQHF.

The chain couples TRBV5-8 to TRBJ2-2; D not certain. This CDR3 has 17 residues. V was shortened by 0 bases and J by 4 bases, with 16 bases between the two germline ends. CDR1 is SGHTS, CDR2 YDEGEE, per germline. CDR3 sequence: CASSLDLNREPTGELFF. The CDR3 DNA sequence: TGTGCCAGCAGCTTGGATTTGAACAGAGAGCCCACCGGGGAGCTGTTTTTT.

For the CDR3, the DNA is TGCAGCGTCCCGGGACAGGGGGCGACCCACTACACCTTC. This translates into CSVPGQGATHYTF. The rearrangement uses TRBV29-1 and TRBJ1-2; 12 bases are shared with TRBD1. The junction had 9 bases not matched to a gene; V was cut back by 6 bases and J by 10 bases. The CDR3 sequence is 13 residues long. The germline CDR1 and CDR2 sequences are SQVTM and ANQGSEA.

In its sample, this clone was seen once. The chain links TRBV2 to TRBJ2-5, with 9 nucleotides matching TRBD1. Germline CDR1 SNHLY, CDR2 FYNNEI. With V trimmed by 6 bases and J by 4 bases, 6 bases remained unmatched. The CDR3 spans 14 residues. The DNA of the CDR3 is TGTGCCAGCAGACACCAGGACAGGGGAGAGACCCAGTACTTC. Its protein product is CASRHQDRGETQYF.

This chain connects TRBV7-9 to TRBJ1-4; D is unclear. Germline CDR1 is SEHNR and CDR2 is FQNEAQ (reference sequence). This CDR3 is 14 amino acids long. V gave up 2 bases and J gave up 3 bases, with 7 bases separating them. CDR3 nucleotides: TGTGCCAGCAGCTTAAGCGAGTCTAATGAAAAACTGTTTTTT. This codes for CASSLSESNEKLFF.

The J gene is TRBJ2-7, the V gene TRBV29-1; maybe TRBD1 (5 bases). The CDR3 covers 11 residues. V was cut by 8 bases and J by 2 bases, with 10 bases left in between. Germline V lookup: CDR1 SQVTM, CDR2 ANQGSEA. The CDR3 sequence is CSLDSTYEQYF. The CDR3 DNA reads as TGCAGCTTAGACAGTACCTACGAGCAGTACTTC.

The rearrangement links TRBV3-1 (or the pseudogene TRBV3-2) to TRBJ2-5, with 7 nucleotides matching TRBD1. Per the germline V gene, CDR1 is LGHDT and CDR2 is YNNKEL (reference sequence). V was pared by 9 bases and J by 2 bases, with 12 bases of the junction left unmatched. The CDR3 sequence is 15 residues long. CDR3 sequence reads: CASSARGPEQETQYF. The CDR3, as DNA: TGTGCCAGTTCTGCTAGGGGGCCCGAGCAAGAGACCCAGTACTTC.

The CDR3: CASSLSGDGYNEQFF. In nucleotides, the CDR3 is TGTGCCAGCAGTTTAAGCGGGGACGGCTACAATGAGCAGTTCTTC. V usage is TRBV27 and J usage is TRBJ2-1; 7 bases match TRBD2. V gave up 2 bases and J gave up 3 bases; unmatched junction bases: 4. CDR3 length: 15 residues. CDR1 and CDR2 (germline): MNHEY, SMNVEV (reference sequence).

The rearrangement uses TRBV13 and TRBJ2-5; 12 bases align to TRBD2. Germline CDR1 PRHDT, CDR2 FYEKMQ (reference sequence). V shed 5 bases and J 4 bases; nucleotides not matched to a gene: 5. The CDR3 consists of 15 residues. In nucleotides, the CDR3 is TGTGCCAGCAGCACCCGACTAGCGGGGGTAGAGACCCAGTACTTC. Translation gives CASSTRLAGVETQYF.

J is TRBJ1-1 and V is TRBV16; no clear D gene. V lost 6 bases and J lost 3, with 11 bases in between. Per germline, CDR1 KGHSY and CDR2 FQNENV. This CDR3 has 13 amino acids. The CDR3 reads CASSPGSYTEAFF. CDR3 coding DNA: TGTGCCAGCAGTCCCGGGTCGTACACTGAAGCTTTCTTT.